This T cell receptor (beta chain) appears in the sequencing data of a study of identifying expanded T cells in peripheral blood. Findings and limits, study-wide: Differentially abundant clones: roughly 1.3 between replicates, 16.4 at around 14 days, approximately 19 at four. Across healthy donors, higher total template counts meant significantly greater roughly 2-week count variance.

Method: immunoSEQ multiplex PCR; TCRdb's copy keeps in-frame clones and lacks some. The sample includes around 120,000 clones, around 84% of them seen just once. The length of the CDR3 is 20 residues. J gave up 1 base and V 5 bases, and 17 bases lay outside the gene matches. Germline loops: CDR1 MRHNA, CDR2 SNTAGT. In regard to this clone: Its cognate antigen is unknown.

Healthy donors had no documented immune events, such as infections, while sampled. The clonotype originates from a person aged 18 to 70 in good health. Sequencing was performed on blood. The chain couples TRBV6-4 to TRBJ2-1; 10 nucleotides match TRBD2. The CDR3 sequence: CASSPRGLAGAPISYNEQFF. In nucleotides, the CDR3 is TGTGCCAGCAGTCCGCGAGGGCTAGCGGGGGCCCCCATATCCTACAATGAGCAGTTCTTC.